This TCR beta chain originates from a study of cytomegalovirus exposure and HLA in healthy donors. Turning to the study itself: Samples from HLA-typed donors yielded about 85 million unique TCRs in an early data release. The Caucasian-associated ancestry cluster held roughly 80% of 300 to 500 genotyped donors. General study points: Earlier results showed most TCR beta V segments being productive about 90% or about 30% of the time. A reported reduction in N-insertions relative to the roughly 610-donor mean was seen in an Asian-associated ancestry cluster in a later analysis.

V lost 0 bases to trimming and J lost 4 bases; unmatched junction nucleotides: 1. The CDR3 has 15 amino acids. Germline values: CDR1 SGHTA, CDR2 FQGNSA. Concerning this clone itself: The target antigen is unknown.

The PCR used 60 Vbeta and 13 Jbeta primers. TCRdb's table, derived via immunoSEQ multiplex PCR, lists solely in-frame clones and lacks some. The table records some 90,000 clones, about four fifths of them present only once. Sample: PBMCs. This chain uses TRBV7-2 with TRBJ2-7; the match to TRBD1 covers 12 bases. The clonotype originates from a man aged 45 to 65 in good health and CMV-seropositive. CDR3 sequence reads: CASSLAGQGAYEQYF. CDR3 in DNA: TGTGCCAGCAGCTTAGCGGGACAGGGGGCATACGAGCAGTACTTC.